This T cell receptor (beta chain) was profiled in a study of T cell responses to AZD1222 COVID-19 vaccine. Looking at the study overall: Second-dose schedules of about 4 or about 12 weeks were combined. Study observations and caveats: Spike as a whole was targeted by vaccine-associated CD4 TCRs, dominant at 160-218 and 743-854.

Comment on this clone: Its target is unknown.

This CDR3 has 14 amino acids. Looked up from germline, CDR1 is GTSNPN and CDR2 is SVGIG (reference sequence). V lost 2 bases to trimming and J lost 7 bases; unmatched junction nucleotides: 9. TCRdb's copy holds only in-frame clones and misses some; the assay was immunoSEQ multiplex PCR. The sample includes some 140,000 clones, 93% of them seen just once. This clonotype was sampled from an adult in good health. The chain uses TRBV30 and TRBJ2-7; 9 bases are shared with TRBD1. The material was peripheral blood, obtained on day 0 of AZD1222 vaccination. The DNA for the CDR3 is TGTGCCTGGAGTATGGGACAGGGCCTTCGGGAGCAGTACTTC. This gives the protein CAWSMGQGLREQYF.